The source of this TCR beta chain is a study of blood T cell repertoires in COVID-19 (dated by TCRdb to the early 2020s). With respect to the entire study: Collaborator samples came from the United States, Italy and Spain and covered acute and convalescent phases of COVID-19. The prospective study material was composed of cDNA or gDNA derived from T cells, B-cell-depleted T cells, or PBMCs. The dataset comprised deeply sampled blood TCRbeta repertoires from subjects exposed to, actively infected with, or recovered from COVID-19. The repertoires were made available in a free public database intended to serve as a resource for research on the immune response to SARS-CoV-2. Samples came from the ongoing ImmuneRACE study (first 160 participants) plus 1,254 subjects from 6 global collaborators. The sample metadata nearly always contained a de-identified subject ID, COVID-19 status, age in years and sex. Where available, HLA class I and class II types were obtained from metadata supplied by the sample provider rather than from assay-based typing. Results the study describes overall, beyond this receptor: The quantity of clinical and demographic metadata differed by source and by participant and was supplied without curation.

TCRbeta CDR3 regions were amplified from genomic DNA by means of the immunoSEQ Assay, a bias-controlled multiplex PCR. Per the original workflow: Nucleated cell counts per sample were estimated from amplification of reference gene primers within the assay. Sequence reads were collapsed and filtered to measure the absolute abundance of every unique TCRbeta CDR3 rearrangement. Productive Simpson clonality was computed per sample as the square root of Simpson's diversity index over productive rearrangements. Drawn from immuneACCESS, this table holds only the in-frame rearrangements with V and J called that TCRdb kept. Clones are partly lost; checked studies trace under half to an unresolved V gene and leave the rest unexplained. Clone size and the V and J calls come from that table; the DNA yielded D and trimming. A total of about 400,000 clones appear in this sample, approximately 88% of them only once. 2% to 2.5% of the sample belongs to the ten largest clones.

Enrolling through a virtual design, the prospective study's participants ranged in age from roughly 18 to 95 years and lived across roughly 24 United States geographic areas. To assign participants to cohorts, the prospective study relied on clinical history that participants themselves reported in a screening survey and a study questionnaire. In the prospective study, whole blood, serum and a nasopharyngeal or oropharyngeal swab were collected from each participant by mobile phlebotomists. Additional blood draws and questionnaires over an approximately two-month period could optionally be provided by prospective study participants. Blood samples from the prospective study were shipped frozen or at room temperature prior to DNA extraction. With respect to this clone: This receptor's antigen is unknown. No much larger clone is present one base from it, and per-base qualities are unavailable.

The CDR3, from cysteine to phenylalanine, totals 17 residues. The sequence is cut down to CDR3 DNA, 51 bases in frame from base 1. The CDR1 and CDR2 encoded by the germline V gene (reference sequence) are LNHNV and YYDKDF. The germline ends are 22 bases apart after V is trimmed by 3 bases and J by 10 bases. The sequence is built from TRBV15 and TRBJ1-6, with a tentative D gene TRBD1 over 6 matching bases. Sequencing was performed on PBMCs or T cells enriched from blood (not recorded which). This sequence originates from a woman between 35 and 50 years old with acute COVID-19. The CDR3 protein sequence reads: CATSRGPGQLLGSPLHF. In nucleotide form, the sequence is TGTGCCACCAGCAGGGGACCGGGACAACTCCTTGGATCACCCCTCCACTTT.